This passage covers 15 T cell receptor beta chains from one sample sequenced in a study of cytomegalovirus exposure and HLA in healthy donors. With 60 Vbeta and 13 Jbeta primers, the PCR was carried out. Repertoires were generated with immunoSEQ multiplex PCR, while TCRdb's copy carries only in-frame clones and drops some. The sample has roughly 120,000 clones, approximately 80% seen once. Sequences were obtained from PBMCs. Receptor source: a man between 40 and 49 years old in good health and CMV-seronegative.

This clone was counted a single time. The chain employs TRBV9 and TRBJ2-5; TRBD1 matches at 9 bases. Trimming at V came to 4 bases and at J to 0 bases, leaving 10 bases not matched to a gene. This CDR3 has 17 amino acids. The V gene's germline CDR1 is SGDLS and CDR2 YYNGEE. CDR3 loop: CASSFQSGTGYQETQYF. CDR3 coding DNA: TGTGCCAGCAGCTTCCAAAGTGGGACAGGGTACCAAGAGACCCAGTACTTC.

The rearrangement uses TRBV5-6 and TRBJ2-3, with 8 nucleotides matching TRBD1. CDR1 is SGHDT and CDR2 is YYEEEE in the germline V gene. V lost 0 bases and J lost 5; bases outside the gene matches: 8. The CDR3 totals 16 residues. The CDR3 DNA reads as TGTGCCAGCAGCTTGGTCCAGGGGGCGCCGATAGATACGCAGTATTTT. Its protein is CASSLVQGAPIDTQYF.

Only one count was recorded for this clone. The chain carries TRBV5-1 and TRBJ2-7, with 7 bases fitting TRBD1. The CDR3 extends over 11 amino acids. The V segment lost 5 bases and the J segment 6 bases; nucleotides outside the gene matches: 2. Per the germline V gene, CDR1 is SGHRS and CDR2 is YFSETQ. The CDR3 coding sequence is TGCGCCAGCAGAGGGACAGCCGAGCAGTACTTC. Translating gives CASRGTAEQYF.

The V and J genes are TRBV28 and TRBJ2-3, with D maybe TRBD1 (5 bases). The CDR3 spans 13 residues. Germline CDR1 MDHEN, CDR2 SYDVKM. The germline V and J ends were trimmed by 5 bases and 4 bases, with 10 bases remaining between them. The CDR3 loop is CASSTDIADTQYF. CDR3 DNA sequence: TGTGCCAGCAGTACGGACATTGCAGATACGCAGTATTTT.

The chain employs TRBV6-5 and TRBJ1-2, with D possibly matching TRBD1 (5 bases). V shed 2 bases and J shed 8 bases, with 12 bases lying between them. CDR3 size: 13 residues. The germline CDR1 and CDR2 sequences are MNHEY and SVGAGI. The CDR3 region is CASSYTGEDGYTF. The CDR3 DNA sequence: TGTGCCAGCAGTTACACGGGGGAGGACGGCTACACCTTC.

The V gene is TRBV20-1, the J gene TRBJ2-4; D gene ambiguous. Germline V gene sequence: CDR1 DFQATT, CDR2 SNEGSKA (reference sequence). V lost 4 bases to trimming and J lost 2 bases, with 3 bases between them. CDR3 length equals 11 residues. CDR3 nucleotide sequence: TGCAGTGCTAATACCAAAAACATTCAGTACTTC. Its protein product is CSANTKNIQYF.

The chain joins TRBV5-4 to TRBJ1-6, with D unresolved. V lost 0 bases to trimming and J lost 0 bases, with 7 bases between them. CDR1 is SGHNT, CDR2 YYREEE, per germline (reference sequence). The CDR3 is made up of 16 amino acids. CDR3 sequence (DNA): TGTGCCAGCAGCTTGGTTCCGGGCTCCTATAATTCACCCCTCCACTTT. It encodes CASSLVPGSYNSPLHF.

This chain connects TRBV9 to TRBJ2-1; 14 bases agree with TRBD2. Germline V CDR1 and CDR2: SGDLS, YYNGEE. The CDR3 sequence is 14 residues long. V was clipped by 7 bases and J by 9 bases; unmatched bases: 6. As DNA, the CDR3 is TGTGCCAGCCAGACTAGCGGGGGGGCGGGTGAGCAGTTCTTC. Its translation: CASQTSGGAGEQFF. Variable domain in full (rest from reference TRBV9 and TRBJ2-1): DSGVTQTPKHLITATGQRVTLRCSPRSGDLSVYWYQQSLDQGLQFLIQYYNGEERAKGNILERFSAQQFPDLHSELNLSSLELGDSALYFCASQTSGGAGEQFFGPGTRLTVL.

This clone was detected only once. The gene calls are TRBV14 and TRBJ1-6; 8 positions agree with TRBD1. Per germline, CDR1 SGHDN and CDR2 FVKESK. The CDR3 has 15 amino acids. V gave up 3 bases and J gave up 7 bases; unmatched junction bases: 5. CDR3 coding DNA: TGTGCCAGCAGCCAGCAGGGGGCTCGCAATTCACCCCTCCACTTT. Its translation is CASSQQGARNSPLHF. Complete variable domain (other parts from reference TRBV14 and TRBJ1-6): EAGVTQFPSHSVIEKGQTVTLRCDPISGHDNLYWYRRVMGKEIKFLLHFVKESKQDESGMPNNRFLAERTGGTYSTLKVQPAELEDSGVYFCASSQQGARNSPLHFGNGTRLTVT.

V is TRBV7-9 and J is TRBJ1-1, with D perhaps TRBD1 (6 bases). The CDR3 is made up of 14 amino acids. The V gene's germline CDR1 is SEHNR and CDR2 FQNEAQ (reference sequence). Trimming took 1 base from V and 9 from J, leaving 15 bases between them. CDR3 nucleotide sequence: TGTGCCAGCAGCTTAGGGCCTCGACAGGCAAAAGCTTTCTTT. This codes for CASSLGPRQAKAFF.

The J gene is TRBJ1-2, the V gene TRBV6-5; D might be TRBD1 (5 bases). Per the germline V gene, CDR1 is MNHEY and CDR2 is SVGAGI. Trimming removed 0 bases from V and 2 bases from J, with 7 bases in between. This CDR3 is 14 amino acids long. The DNA of the CDR3 is TGTGCCAGCAGTTACTCTGGGGCCAACTATGGCTACACCTTC. Translation: CASSYSGANYGYTF.

The chain links TRBV5-8 to TRBJ1-1; 8 bases are a match to TRBD1. The trim removed 2 bases at V and 5 bases at J, leaving 5 bases unmatched. CDR1 and CDR2 (germline): SGHTS, YDEGEE. This CDR3 has 14 residues. CDR3 sequence (DNA): TGTGCCAGCAGCTTTACAGGGGGTAGAACTGAAGCTTTCTTT. Translating it yields CASSFTGGRTEAFF.

V usage is TRBV10-1 and J usage is TRBJ1-6; no definite D call. V lost 11 bases and J lost 0, with 11 bases in between. The CDR3 is 14 residues long. Germline-derived CDR1 and CDR2 are WNHNN and SYGVQD (reference sequence). The CDR3 DNA follows: TGCGCCGGCCCTTCAAGCTCCTATAATTCACCCCTCCACTTT. This codes for CAGPSSSYNSPLHF.

This chain joins TRBV2 and TRBJ1-4; no clear D. CDR1 is SNHLY, CDR2 FYNNEI, per germline. CDR3 length: 11 amino acids. Trimming took off 6 bases at V and 5 bases at J, with 4 bases between the two ends. CDR3 DNA sequence: TGTGCCAGCAGGCAGAATGAAAAACTGTTTTTT. This translates into CASRQNEKLFF.

The chain employs TRBV7-2 and TRBJ1-3; the D is unclear. With 2 bases removed from V and 2 bases from J, the gap between germline ends came to 10 bases. The CDR3 is made up of 15 amino acids. Germline V gene lookup returns CDR1 SGHTA and CDR2 FQGNSA. In DNA form, the CDR3 reads TGTGCCAGCAGCTTAAATCCGGGAACTGGAAACACCATATATTTT. The encoded protein is CASSLNPGTGNTIYF.